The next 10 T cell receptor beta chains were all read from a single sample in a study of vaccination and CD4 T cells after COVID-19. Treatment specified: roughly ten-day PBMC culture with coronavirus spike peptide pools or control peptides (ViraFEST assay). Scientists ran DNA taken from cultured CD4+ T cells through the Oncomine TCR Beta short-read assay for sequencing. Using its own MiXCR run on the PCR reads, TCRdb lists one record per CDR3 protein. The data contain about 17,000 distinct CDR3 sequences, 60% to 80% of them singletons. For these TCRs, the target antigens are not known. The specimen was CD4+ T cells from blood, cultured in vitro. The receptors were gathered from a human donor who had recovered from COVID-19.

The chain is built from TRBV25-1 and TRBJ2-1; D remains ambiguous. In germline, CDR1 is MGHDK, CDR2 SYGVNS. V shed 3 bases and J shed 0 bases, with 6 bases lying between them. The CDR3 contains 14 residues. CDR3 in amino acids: CASSDRYSYNEQFF. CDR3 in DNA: TGTGCCAGCAGTGACAGATACTCCTACAATGAGCAGTTCTTC.

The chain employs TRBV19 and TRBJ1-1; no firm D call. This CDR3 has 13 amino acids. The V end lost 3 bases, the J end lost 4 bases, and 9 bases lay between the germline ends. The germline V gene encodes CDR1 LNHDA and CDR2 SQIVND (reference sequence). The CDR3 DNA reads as TGTGCCAGTAGTATTGAGGTTGGCACTGAAGCTTTCTTT. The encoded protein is CASSIEVGTEAFF. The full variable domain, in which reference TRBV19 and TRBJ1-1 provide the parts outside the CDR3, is DGGITQSPKYLFRKEGQNVTLSCEQNLNHDAMYWYRQDPGQGLRLIYYSQIVNDFQKGDIAEGYSVSREKKESFPLTVTSAQKNPTAFYLCASSIEVGTEAFFGQGTRLTVV.

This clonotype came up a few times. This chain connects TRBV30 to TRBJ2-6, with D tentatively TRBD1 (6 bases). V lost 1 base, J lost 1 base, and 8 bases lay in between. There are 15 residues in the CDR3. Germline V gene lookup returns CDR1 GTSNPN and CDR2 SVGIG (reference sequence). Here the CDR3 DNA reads TGTGCCTGGAGTGCTAGGGGGTCTGGGGCCAACGTCCTGACTTTC. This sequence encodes CAWSARGSGANVLTF.

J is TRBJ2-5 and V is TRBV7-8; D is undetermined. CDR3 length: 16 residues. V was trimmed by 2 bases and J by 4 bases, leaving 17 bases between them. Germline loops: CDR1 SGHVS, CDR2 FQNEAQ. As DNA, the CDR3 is TGTGCCAGCAGCTTAACCTCGAGTCCTGGCCGAGAGACCCAGTACTTC. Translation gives CASSLTSSPGRETQYF.

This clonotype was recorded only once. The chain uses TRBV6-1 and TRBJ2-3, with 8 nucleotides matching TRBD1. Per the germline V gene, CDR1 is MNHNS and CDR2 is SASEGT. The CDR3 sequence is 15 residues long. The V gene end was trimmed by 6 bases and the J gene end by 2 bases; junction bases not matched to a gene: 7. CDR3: CASSLDRGNTDTQYF. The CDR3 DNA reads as TGTGCCAGCAGCCTAGACAGGGGCAACACAGATACGCAGTATTTT.

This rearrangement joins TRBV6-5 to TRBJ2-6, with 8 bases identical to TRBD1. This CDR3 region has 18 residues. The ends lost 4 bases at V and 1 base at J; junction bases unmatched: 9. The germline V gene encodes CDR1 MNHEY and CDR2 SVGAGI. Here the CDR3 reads CASSFADRGVSGANVLTF. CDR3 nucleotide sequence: TGTGCCAGCAGTTTCGCCGACAGGGGTGTATCTGGGGCCAACGTCCTGACTTTC.

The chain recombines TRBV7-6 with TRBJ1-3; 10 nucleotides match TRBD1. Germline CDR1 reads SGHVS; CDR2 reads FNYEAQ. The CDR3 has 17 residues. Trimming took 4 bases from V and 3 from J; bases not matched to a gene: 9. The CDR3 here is CASSSRARTGGGNTIYF. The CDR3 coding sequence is TGTGCCAGCAGCTCCCGTGCCCGGACAGGGGGTGGAAACACCATATATTTT.

In DNA, the CDR3 is TGCAGTGCTAATCCCGGGACAGGGAACACCGGGGAGCTGTTTTTT. This encodes CSANPGTGNTGELFF. V is TRBV20-1 and J is TRBJ2-2, with 8 bases identical to TRBD1. Trimming at V came to 4 bases and at J to 1 base, leaving 5 bases not matched to a gene. CDR1 DFQATT and CDR2 SNEGSKA come from the germline V gene (reference sequence). This CDR3 spans 15 amino acids.

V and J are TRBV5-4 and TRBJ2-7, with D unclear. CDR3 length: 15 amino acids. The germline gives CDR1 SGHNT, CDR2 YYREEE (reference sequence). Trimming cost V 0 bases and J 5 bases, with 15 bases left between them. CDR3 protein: CASSLEQWDLHEQYF. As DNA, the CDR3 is TGTGCCAGCAGCTTGGAACAGTGGGATCTCCACGAGCAGTACTTC. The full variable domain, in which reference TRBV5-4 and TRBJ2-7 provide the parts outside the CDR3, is ETGVTQSPTHLIKTRGQQVTLRCSSQSGHNTVSWYQQALGQGPQFIFQYYREEENGRGNFPPRFSGLQFPNYSSELNVNALELDDSALYLCASSLEQWDLHEQYFGPGTRLTVT.

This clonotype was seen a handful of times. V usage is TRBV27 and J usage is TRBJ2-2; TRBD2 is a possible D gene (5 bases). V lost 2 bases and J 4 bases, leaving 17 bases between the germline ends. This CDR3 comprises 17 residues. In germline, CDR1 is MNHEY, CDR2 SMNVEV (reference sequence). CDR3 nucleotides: TGTGCCAGCAGTTTAACTACCTACCATGCGGGCACCGGGGAGCTGTTTTTT. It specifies CASSLTTYHAGTGELFF.